Below, 14 T cell receptor beta chains from the same sample are listed, as sequenced in a study of blood T cell repertoires in COVID-19 (TCRdb year 2020). The receptor library was made with the immunoSEQ multiplex PCR assay. TCRdb retrieved this table from immuneACCESS and kept in-frame rearrangements only. Not all clones are present; in checked studies, unresolved V genes account for under half, and no reason is known for the remainder. For this sample there are around 200,000 clones; 85% to 90% appear just once. Of the sample, 6.2% falls within the top ten clones. The sample taken for sequencing was PBMCs or T cells enriched from blood (not recorded which). These receptors were obtained from a man aged 40-50 years who had recovered from COVID-19.

The chain carries TRBV28 and TRBJ1-2, with TRBD1 identical over 10 bases. After removal of 10 bases from V and 4 bases from J, the junction contained 6 bases not matched to a gene. This CDR3 spans 13 amino acids. The V gene's germline CDR1 is MDHEN and CDR2 SYDVKM. CDR3 sequence: CAIPGQGPYGYTF. The CDR3 DNA reads as TGTGCCATCCCGGGACAGGGGCCCTATGGCTACACCTTC.

This chain uses TRBV7-3 with TRBJ1-1; D uncertain. The V gene's germline CDR1 is SGHTA and CDR2 FQGTGA. This CDR3 spans 13 amino acids. Between the trimmed V and J ends, which lost 1 base and 1 base, there was a span of 4 bases. CDR3 coding DNA: TGTGCCAGCAGCTTAAGAGCGAACACTGAAGCTTTCTTT. Translation: CASSLRANTEAFF.

In DNA, the CDR3 is TGTGCCAGCACGCGGGACAGTGATAAGAGCGCTTTCTTT. Translated: CASTRDSDKSAFF. The chain recombines TRBV28 with TRBJ1-1; 7 positions agree with TRBD1. V trimming: 7 bases; J trimming: 11 bases; junction bases outside the gene matches: 13. This CDR3 comprises 13 residues. CDR1 MDHEN and CDR2 SYDVKM come from the germline V gene.

The chain combines TRBV5-8 with TRBJ2-2; 7 positions agree with TRBD1. V trimming: 4 bases; J trimming: 1 base; junction bases outside the gene matches: 4. This CDR3 has 15 amino acids. Germline V CDR1 and CDR2: SGHTS, YDEGEE. CDR3 DNA: TGTGCCAGCAGCCTTTGGGACAGGAACACCGGGGAGCTGTTTTTT. It translates to CASSLWDRNTGELFF.

This rearrangement joins TRBV30 to TRBJ2-3; D might be TRBD2 (7 bases). Germline V lookup: CDR1 GTSNPN, CDR2 SVGIG (reference sequence). The CDR3 is 13 residues long. Deletions cut 4 bases from V and 5 bases from J, with 13 bases between. The CDR3 nucleotides are TGTGCCTGGAATCGAGGGGGGGAAGATACGCAGTATTTT. This encodes CAWNRGGEDTQYF.

The genes are TRBV12-1 and TRBJ1-1. TRBV12-1 is termed a pseudogene. This CDR3 contains 16 residues. This CDR3 is CASSSLGVCMNTEAFF. CDR3 nucleotide sequence: TGTGCCAGCAGCTCACTCGGGGTCTGCATGAACACTGAAGCTTTCTTT.

DNA of the CDR3: TGTGCCATCGCTATGGACAGGAGTCAGCCCCAGCATTTT. It yields the protein CAIAMDRSQPQHF. This chain joins TRBV28 and TRBJ1-5; 7 nucleotides agree with TRBD1. CDR3 size: 13 residues. The V gene end was trimmed by 10 bases and the J gene end by 6 bases; junction bases not matched to a gene: 9. The germline V gene has CDR1 MDHEN and CDR2 SYDVKM.

The V call is TRBV4-2, the J call TRBJ1-6; no clear D. CDR1 LGHNA and CDR2 YNFKEQ come from the germline V gene. V lost 4 bases, J lost 1 base, and 14 bases lay in between. The CDR3 is 17 amino acids. In DNA form, the CDR3 reads TGTGCCAGCAGCCCGGGGTTCCCAGCATCCTATAATTCACCCCTCCACTTT. Encoded protein: CASSPGFPASYNSPLHF.

The CDR3 DNA follows: TGTGCCAGCAGCCGTGGAGGACGTGGAAACACCATATATTTT. It is translated as CASSRGGRGNTIYF. The V gene is TRBV13, the J gene TRBJ1-3; D is unclear. The germline CDR1 and CDR2 sequences are PRHDT and FYEKMQ (reference sequence). With 5 bases removed from V and 3 bases from J, the gap between germline ends came to 11 bases. The CDR3 contains 14 residues.

The chain links TRBV2 to TRBJ2-3, with 10 positions matching TRBD2. V lost 7 bases and J lost 6; bases outside the gene matches: 10. Germline V gives CDR1 SNHLY, CDR2 FYNNEI. The CDR3 length is 15 residues. The CDR3 loop reads CASTPKRGGRDTQYF. The CDR3 region has the DNA TGTGCCAGCACCCCGAAGCGGGGGGGTAGGGATACGCAGTATTTT.

The chain links TRBV14 to TRBJ2-3; D is perhaps TRBD1 (6 bases). CDR1 SGHDN and CDR2 FVKESK come from the germline V gene. Trimming pared 4 bases from V and 7 bases from J, leaving 15 bases between. There are 14 residues in the CDR3. The DNA for the CDR3 is TGTGCCAGCAGCCGAGCGAACCAGGGGAATACGCAGTATTTT. It codes for CASSRANQGNTQYF.

The rearrangement links TRBV19 to TRBJ2-7, with TRBD1 matching over 7 bases. CDR3 length: 12 residues. After removal of 4 bases from V and 5 bases from J, the junction contained 2 bases not matched to a gene. Per germline, CDR1 LNHDA and CDR2 SQIVND (reference sequence). In nucleotides, the CDR3 is TGTGCCAGTAGTAGGGACAGCAACGAGCAGTACTTC. Protein: CASSRDSNEQYF.

The chain has TRBV27 and TRBJ2-7; D may be TRBD2 (6 bases). V was trimmed by 6 bases and J by 0 bases, leaving 15 bases between them. This CDR3 region has 15 residues. Germline lookup yields CDR1 MNHEY and CDR2 SMNVEV (reference sequence). CDR3 amino acids: CASRPSGVSSYEQYF. The CDR3 region has the DNA TGTGCCAGCAGGCCCTCGGGGGTAAGCTCCTACGAGCAGTACTTC.

J is TRBJ2-7 and V is TRBV19; TRBD2 agrees at 9 bases. The V gene's germline CDR1 is LNHDA and CDR2 SQIVND (reference sequence). This CDR3 spans 15 amino acids. With 3 bases clipped from V and 6 bases from J, the junction kept 9 bases outside the gene matches. CDR3 bases: TGTGCCAGTAGTATTGTAGCGGGGGCGTCCAGCGAGCAGTACTTC. The encoded protein is CASSIVAGASSEQYF.